What follows are 32 T cell receptor beta chains derived from one specimen sequenced in a study of PD-1 blockade in classical Hodgkin lymphoma. Some clones are missing from TCRdb's copy, which holds only in-frame ones; the method was immunoSEQ multiplex PCR. The sample has 25,000 or so clones, over 65% seen once; the top ten hold about 2.4%. Relapse was seen in all patients after autologous stem cell transplantation, and brentuximab vedotin exposure was variable. CD4+ T cells were purified from thawed PBMCs by magnetic negative selection. Sequencing was performed on CD4+ T cells from blood, taken at baseline. The receptors here all came from a human donor with classical Hodgkin lymphoma.

The gene calls are TRBV27 and TRBJ1-3; 9 nucleotides line up with TRBD1. Germline V lookup: CDR1 MNHEY, CDR2 SMNVEV (reference sequence). The CDR3 covers 17 residues. J was trimmed by 1 base and V by 6 bases; bases with no gene match: 10. The CDR3 spells CASRGTGTGISGNTIYF. CDR3 bases: TGTGCCAGCAGAGGCACCGGGACAGGGATTTCTGGAAACACCATATATTTT.

The chain joins TRBV7-2 to TRBJ1-2; D unclear. The CDR3 sequence is 14 residues long. V was trimmed by 4 bases and J by 0 bases, leaving 9 bases between them. Germline CDR1 SGHTA, CDR2 FQGNSA. In nucleotides, the CDR3 is TGTGCCAGCAGCTCACAGCTAGCTAACTATGGCTACACCTTC. It yields the protein CASSSQLANYGYTF. Together with reference TRBV7-2 and TRBJ1-2, the CDR3 gives the full variable domain: GAGVSQSPSNKVTEKGKDVELRCDPISGHTALYWYRQSLGQGLEFLIYFQGNSAPDKSGLPSDRFSAERTGGSVSTLTIQRTQQEDSAVYLCASSSQLANYGYTFGSGTRLTVV.

V and J are TRBV4-1 and TRBJ1-5; maybe TRBD1 (5 bases). CDR1 and CDR2 (germline): MGHRA, YSYEKL. With 5 bases removed from V and 0 bases from J, the gap between germline ends came to 14 bases. CDR3 length: 16 residues. The CDR3, as DNA: TGCGCCAGCAGCGCCTTGGACACCCATAGCAATCAGCCCCAGCATTTT. It codes for CASSALDTHSNQPQHF.

The chain joins TRBV7-2 to TRBJ2-1; TRBD1 matches 7 bases. V was pared by 5 bases and J by 7 bases, with 5 bases of the junction left unmatched. In germline, CDR1 is SGHTA, CDR2 FQGNSA. The CDR3 sequence is 13 residues long. DNA for the CDR3: TGTGCCAGCAGCGTGACAGGGAAAAATGAGCAGTTCTTC. Protein: CASSVTGKNEQFF.

The gene calls are TRBV5-6 and TRBJ1-2; no firm D call. CDR3 length: 16 residues. Germline V gene lookup returns CDR1 SGHDT and CDR2 YYEEEE. The ends were cut back, 3 bases at V and 0 bases at J, with 15 bases in the middle. CDR3 nucleotide sequence: TGTGCCAGCAGCTACCTCGGCGCGGACTCTAACTATGGCTACACCTTC. Its protein product is CASSYLGADSNYGYTF.

J is TRBJ2-3 and V is TRBV7-2, with 7 bases identical to TRBD2. Germline-derived CDR1 and CDR2 are SGHTA and FQGNSA. This CDR3 comprises 17 residues. The V and J ends lost 4 bases and 0 bases, in that order; junction bases with no gene match: 10. CDR3 in DNA: TGTGCCAGCAGCTCACTCGCGGGGGTCTACAGCACAGATACGCAGTATTTT. Amino acids: CASSSLAGVYSTDTQYF.

This rearrangement joins TRBV7-2 to TRBJ1-6; unclear D gene. The germline V and J ends were trimmed by 1 base and 7 bases, with 14 bases remaining between them. Per germline, CDR1 SGHTA and CDR2 FQGNSA. There are 16 residues in the CDR3. Here the CDR3 reads CASSLEPRRLNSPLHF. The CDR3 bases are TGTGCCAGCAGCTTAGAGCCACGGCGACTAAATTCACCCCTCCACTTT.

The rearrangement links TRBV5-1 to TRBJ2-1; TRBD2 aligns across 7 bases. The CDR3 totals 15 residues. Germline V gene sequence: CDR1 SGHRS, CDR2 YFSETQ. V was pared by 4 bases and J by 3 bases, with 7 bases of the junction left unmatched. The CDR3 is CASSAGVSLYNEQFF. Here the CDR3 DNA reads TGCGCCAGCAGCGCGGGGGTCTCCCTCTACAATGAGCAGTTCTTC.

V and J are TRBV5-1 and TRBJ2-7; 10 nucleotides line up with TRBD1. Germline values: CDR1 SGHRS, CDR2 YFSETQ. The V segment lost 4 bases and the J segment 0 bases; nucleotides outside the gene matches: 4. There are 15 residues in the CDR3. As DNA, the CDR3 is TGCGCCAGCAGCCGGGACAGGGGTTACTCCTACGAGCAGTACTTC. Its protein product is CASSRDRGYSYEQYF.

The V gene is TRBV5-1, the J gene TRBJ1-4; D ambiguous. Looked up from germline, CDR1 is SGHRS and CDR2 is YFSETQ. The CDR3 is 15 amino acids. Trimming left V 0 bases short and J 0 bases short, with 6 bases between. The DNA of the CDR3 is TGCGCCAGCAGCTTGGCCCCAACAACTAATGAAAAACTGTTTTTT. Its protein product is CASSLAPTTNEKLFF.

As DNA, the CDR3 is TGTGCCAGTAGTGAGGGATCCGCGAACGCTTTCTTT. This gives the protein CASSEGSANAFF. The V and J genes are TRBV19 and TRBJ1-1, with D unclear. V was clipped by 5 bases and J by 11 bases, with 15 bases between them. From germline, CDR1 is LNHDA and CDR2 SQIVND (reference sequence). The CDR3 runs 12 residues.

The J gene is TRBJ2-3, the V gene TRBV19, with D uncertain. Germline V gives CDR1 LNHDA, CDR2 SQIVND (reference sequence). V was shortened by 5 bases and J by 4 bases, with 16 bases between the two germline ends. This CDR3 region has 15 residues. For the CDR3, the DNA is TGTGCCAGTAGTCCCGACCCAGCGATATCAGATACGCAGTATTTT. It yields the protein CASSPDPAISDTQYF. The variable domain in full, with the rest retrieved from reference TRBV19 and TRBJ2-3, is DGGITQSPKYLFRKEGQNVTLSCEQNLNHDAMYWYRQDPGQGLRLIYYSQIVNDFQKGDIAEGYSVSREKKESFPLTVTSAQKNPTAFYLCASSPDPAISDTQYFGPGTRLTVL.

The V gene is TRBV7-2, the J gene TRBJ1-5; maybe TRBD1 (6 bases). Germline-derived CDR1 and CDR2 are SGHTA and FQGNSA. V lost 2 bases and J lost 7, with 12 bases in between. The CDR3 totals 14 residues. CDR3 DNA sequence: TGTGCCAGCAGCTTACAAACAGGGAACCAGCCCCAGCATTTT. This codes for CASSLQTGNQPQHF.

This clone was observed a few times. The chain has TRBV11-2 and TRBJ2-4; D is ambiguous. The CDR3 length is 13 residues. With 2 bases removed from V and 9 bases from J, the gap between germline ends came to 11 bases. The germline gives CDR1 SGHAT, CDR2 FQNNGV. In nucleotides, the CDR3 is TGTGCCAGCAGCTTACACCCGGATAGCATTCAGTACTTC. This encodes CASSLHPDSIQYF.

The rearrangement links TRBV19 to TRBJ1-5; D remains ambiguous. In germline, CDR1 is LNHDA, CDR2 SQIVND (reference sequence). V shed 5 bases and J shed 0 bases, with 5 bases lying between them. The CDR3 runs 13 residues. The CDR3 is CASSLDSNQPQHF. In nucleotides, the CDR3 is TGTGCCAGTAGTTTGGATAGCAATCAGCCCCAGCATTTT.

The chain has TRBV10-3 and TRBJ1-5, with D maybe TRBD1 (5 bases). The CDR3 contains 13 residues. V was pared by 6 bases and J by 7 bases, with 13 bases between. The germline V gene has CDR1 ENHRY and CDR2 SYGVKD. The CDR3 region is CAISQGSGQPQHF. The CDR3 DNA sequence: TGTGCCATCAGCCAGGGAAGCGGACAGCCCCAGCATTTT.

The J gene is TRBJ2-1, the V gene TRBV6-5; D possibly corresponds to TRBD2 (6 bases). The CDR3 is 15 residues long. The germline gives CDR1 MNHEY, CDR2 SVGAGI. V lost 1 base and J 6 bases, leaving 13 bases between the germline ends. CDR3 bases: TGTGCCAGCAGTTACTTGGCGGGGTTCCCCAATGAGCAGTTCTTC. Its translation is CASSYLAGFPNEQFF.

This clone was seen more than once but under ten times. The V gene is TRBV5-1, the J gene TRBJ2-5; 8 bases map to TRBD2. Germline CDR1 is SGHRS and CDR2 is YFSETQ. The V and J ends lost 6 bases and 4 bases, in that order; junction bases with no gene match: 11. The CDR3 totals 15 residues. CDR3 DNA sequence: TGCGCCAGCACCACTGGCGGGGGGCGGCGAGAGACCCAGTACTTC. Its translation is CASTTGGGRRETQYF. Full variable domain (missing parts from reference TRBV5-1 and TRBJ2-5): KAGVTQTPRYLIKTRGQQVTLSCSPISGHRSVSWYQQTPGQGLQFLFEYFSETQRNKGNFPGRFSGRQFSNSRSEMNVSTLELGDSALYLCASTTGGGRRETQYFGPGTRLLVL.

This clone has just one count. V and J are TRBV11-3 and TRBJ2-7; D is undetermined. CDR3 length: 12 residues. Germline V gene data show CDR1 as SGHNT and CDR2 as YENEEA. V was cut by 0 bases and J by 9 bases, with 9 bases left in between. CDR3 region: CASSLEVGPQYF. CDR3 in DNA: TGTGCCAGCAGCTTAGAAGTCGGCCCGCAGTACTTC.

This sequence joins TRBV6-1 and TRBJ2-7; 10 bases line up with TRBD1. Looked up from germline, CDR1 is MNHNS and CDR2 is SASEGT. With V trimmed by 5 bases and J by 3 bases, 4 bases remained unmatched. This CDR3 is 14 amino acids long. CDR3 protein: CASSRTGGSYEQYF. The CDR3 nucleotides are TGTGCCAGCAGTAGGACAGGGGGTAGCTACGAGCAGTACTTC.

This chain uses TRBV30 with TRBJ1-4, with no clear D. The germline gives CDR1 GTSNPN, CDR2 SVGIG (reference sequence). V lost 3 bases and J lost 4, with 15 bases in between. This CDR3 is built from 15 residues. The CDR3 coding sequence is TGTGCCTGGAGGCCAAGGAGGTTCCTTAATGAAAAACTGTTTTTT. Encoded protein: CAWRPRRFLNEKLFF. Variable domain in full (rest from reference TRBV30 and TRBJ1-4): SQTIHQWPATLVQPVGSPLSLECTVEGTSNPNLYWYRQAAGRGLQLLFYSVGIGQISSEVPQNLSASRPQDRQFILSSKKLLLSDSGFYLCAWRPRRFLNEKLFFGSGTQLSVL.

V gene TRBV7-2 combines with J gene TRBJ2-5; D unclear. This CDR3 spans 14 amino acids. Trimming stripped 1 base from V and 5 bases from J, with 11 bases between. The germline CDR1 and CDR2 sequences are SGHTA and FQGNSA. The CDR3 sequence: CASSLVTARETQYF. The CDR3 DNA follows: TGTGCCAGCAGCTTAGTCACAGCCCGGGAGACCCAGTACTTC. Combining the CDR3 with reference TRBV7-2 and TRBJ2-5 gives the whole variable domain GAGVSQSPSNKVTEKGKDVELRCDPISGHTALYWYRQSLGQGLEFLIYFQGNSAPDKSGLPSDRFSAERTGGSVSTLTIQRTQQEDSAVYLCASSLVTARETQYFGPGTRLLVL.

The gene calls are TRBV7-2 and TRBJ2-7; D is undetermined. Trimming took 2 bases from V and 0 from J, leaving 11 bases between them. CDR1 and CDR2 from the germline V gene are SGHTA and FQGNSA. CDR3 length equals 15 residues. The DNA of the CDR3 is TGTGCCAGCAGCTTATATGAGGCGGACTCCTACGAGCAGTACTTC. Its translation is CASSLYEADSYEQYF.

The CDR3 nucleotides are TGCGCCAGCAGCCCGACCCTCCCAAGCTCCTACGAGCAGTACTTC. It translates to CASSPTLPSSYEQYF. The V call is TRBV4-1, the J call TRBJ2-7; D not resolved. The germline V gene has CDR1 MGHRA and CDR2 YSYEKL. The CDR3 runs to 15 residues. Between the trimmed V and J ends, which lost 4 bases and 0 bases, there was a span of 13 bases.

V gene TRBV30 combines with J gene TRBJ1-4; D ambiguous. Trimming stripped 1 base from V and 3 bases from J, with 9 bases between. The CDR3 is 14 amino acids. Germline V gene data show CDR1 as GTSNPN and CDR2 as SVGIG (reference sequence). The CDR3 protein is CAWSARGSNEKLFF. The CDR3 DNA follows: TGTGCCTGGAGTGCAAGAGGGTCTAATGAAAAACTGTTTTTT.

The V and J genes are TRBV16 and TRBJ2-7, with D possibly matching TRBD1 (6 bases). The CDR3 is 13 amino acids. CDR1 KGHSY and CDR2 FQNENV come from the germline V gene. V was cut by 7 bases and J by 4 bases, with 14 bases left in between. CDR3 residues: CASKGHKAYEQYF. In nucleotides, the CDR3 is TGTGCCAGCAAGGGACACAAGGCATACGAGCAGTACTTC.

This clone was recorded once. J is TRBJ2-7 and V is TRBV27; TRBD2 might be the D (5 bases). Germline V lookup: CDR1 MNHEY, CDR2 SMNVEV (reference sequence). CDR3 length: 14 residues. V was trimmed by 5 bases and J by 5 bases, leaving 16 bases between them. CDR3 DNA sequence: TGTGCCAGCAGTACCGACTACGGCAGGAACGAGCAGTACTTC. It specifies CASSTDYGRNEQYF.

V usage is TRBV27 and J usage is TRBJ1-2; D unclear. The V and J ends lost 7 bases and 6 bases respectively, with 15 bases between them. Germline V CDR1 and CDR2: MNHEY, SMNVEV (reference sequence). The length of the CDR3 is 13 residues. The DNA of the CDR3 is TGTGCCAGCAAATGGAACTGGGATAATGGCTACACCTTC. The encoded protein is CASKWNWDNGYTF.

The CDR3 bases are TGTGCCAGCAGCTTTACAGTGAACACTGAAGCTTTCTTT. It specifies CASSFTVNTEAFF. The chain uses TRBV7-3 and TRBJ1-1; unclear D gene. The CDR3 is made up of 13 amino acids. V shed 3 bases and J shed 0 bases, with 5 bases lying between them. Germline V gives CDR1 SGHTA, CDR2 FQGTGA.

The gene calls are TRBV7-2 and TRBJ1-3, with no clear D. Germline lookup yields CDR1 SGHTA and CDR2 FQGNSA. The V end was cut by 5 bases, the J end by 4 bases, with 9 bases between. This CDR3 region has 13 residues. The CDR3 nucleotides read TGTGCCAGCAGCCCGTCCAGCGGAAACACCATATATTTT. Protein: CASSPSSGNTIYF. Using reference TRBV7-2 and TRBJ1-3 for the parts outside the CDR3, the full variable domain is GAGVSQSPSNKVTEKGKDVELRCDPISGHTALYWYRQSLGQGLEFLIYFQGNSAPDKSGLPSDRFSAERTGGSVSTLTIQRTQQEDSAVYLCASSPSSGNTIYFGEGSWLTVV.

The chain links TRBV14 to TRBJ1-6; no clear D. The CDR3 runs to 15 residues. CDR1 SGHDN and CDR2 FVKESK come from the germline V gene. Trimming pared 4 bases from V and 13 bases from J, leaving 20 bases between. CDR3 sequence reads: CASSPAGSFAGPLHF. DNA of the CDR3: TGTGCCAGCAGCCCCGCGGGCAGCTTTGCTGGGCCCCTCCACTTT.

J is TRBJ2-3 and V is TRBV15; D unclear. This CDR3 region has 13 residues. Trimming pared 1 base from V and 7 bases from J, leaving 9 bases between. Germline V gives CDR1 LNHNV, CDR2 YYDKDF (reference sequence). CDR3 nucleotide sequence: TGTGCCACCAGCAGAGGCAAGGAAAATACGCAGTATTTT. It is translated as CATSRGKENTQYF.